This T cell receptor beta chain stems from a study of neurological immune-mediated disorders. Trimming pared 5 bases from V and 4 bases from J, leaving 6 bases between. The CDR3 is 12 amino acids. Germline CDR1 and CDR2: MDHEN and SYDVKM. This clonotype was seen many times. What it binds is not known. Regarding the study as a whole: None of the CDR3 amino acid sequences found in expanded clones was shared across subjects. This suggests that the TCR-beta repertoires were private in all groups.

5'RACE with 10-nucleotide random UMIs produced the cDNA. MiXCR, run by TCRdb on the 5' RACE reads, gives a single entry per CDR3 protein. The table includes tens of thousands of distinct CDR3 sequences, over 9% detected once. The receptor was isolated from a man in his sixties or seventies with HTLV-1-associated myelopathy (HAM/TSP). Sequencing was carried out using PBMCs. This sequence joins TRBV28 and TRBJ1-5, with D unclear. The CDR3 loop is CASSPLNQPQHF. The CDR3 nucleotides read TGTGCCAGCAGTCCCCTAAATCAGCCCCAGCATTTT.